The rows below give T cell receptor beta chains drawn from one sample of a study of blood T cell repertoires in COVID-19. TCRdb keeps only in-frame clones here, not all; method: immunoSEQ multiplex PCR. The sample has over 200,000 clones, 88% seen once. The specimen sequenced was PBMCs or T cells enriched from blood (not recorded which). All receptors come from a woman in her 30s who had been exposed to COVID-19. Each CDR3 is given with its conserved first and last residue. Fields, in order: V gene, clone size, D gene, J gene, CDR3 protein, CDR3 DNA. D genes are given only for firm matches. Where a row states a size, it is once, few, many or the class of an expanded clone; other rows omit it.

v_call: TRBV5-1; clone_size: NA; d_call: TRBD2; j_call: TRBJ2-7; cdr3_aa: CASSTSSGRYYEQYF; cdr3_nt: TGCGCCAGCAGCACCTCTAGCGGGAGGTACTACGAGCAGTACTTC
v_call: TRBV11-2; clone_size: NA; d_call: TRBD2; j_call: TRBJ2-3; cdr3_aa: CASSLAGGADTQYF; cdr3_nt: TGTGCCAGCAGCTTGGCGGGAGGGGCCGATACGCAGTATTTT
v_call: TRBV10-3; clone_size: NA; d_call: NA; j_call: TRBJ1-5; cdr3_aa: CAISEGRGQPQHF; cdr3_nt: TGTGCCATCAGTGAAGGCAGGGGACAGCCCCAGCATTTT
v_call: TRBV15; clone_size: NA; d_call: NA; j_call: TRBJ2-2; cdr3_aa: CATSPRGSGTGELFF; cdr3_nt: TGTGCCACCAGCCCCCGAGGGTCGGGTACCGGGGAGCTGTTTTTT
v_call: TRBV27; clone_size: NA; d_call: NA; j_call: TRBJ2-3; cdr3_aa: CASSFGGVADTQYF; cdr3_nt: TGTGCCAGCAGTTTCGGCGGAGTAGCGGATACGCAGTATTTT
v_call: TRBV28; clone_size: NA; d_call: NA; j_call: TRBJ1-2; cdr3_aa: CASSFSSYGYTF; cdr3_nt: TGTGCCAGCAGTTTTAGTAGCTATGGCTACACCTTC
v_call: TRBV28; clone_size: NA; d_call: TRBD1; j_call: TRBJ1-4; cdr3_aa: CASSITQGVGEKLFF; cdr3_nt: TGTGCCAGCAGTATCACACAGGGGGTGGGTGAAAAACTGTTTTTT
v_call: TRBV19; clone_size: NA; d_call: TRBD1; j_call: TRBJ2-1; cdr3_aa: CASSPGQGQFNEQFF; cdr3_nt: TGTGCCAGTAGTCCCGGACAGGGACAGTTCAATGAGCAGTTCTTC
v_call: TRBV19; clone_size: NA; d_call: NA; j_call: TRBJ2-5; cdr3_aa: CASSISGNRGTQYF; cdr3_nt: TGTGCCAGTAGTATATCCGGCAATCGGGGGACCCAGTACTTC
v_call: TRBV10-3; clone_size: NA; d_call: NA; j_call: TRBJ1-2; cdr3_aa: CAISESGDTNYNYGYTF; cdr3_nt: TGTGCCATCAGTGAATCCGGGGACACGAACTATAACTATGGCTACACCTTC
v_call: TRBV7-9; clone_size: NA; d_call: TRBD1; j_call: TRBJ2-1; cdr3_aa: CASSLPGQGEDEQFF; cdr3_nt: TGTGCCAGCAGCTTACCGGGACAGGGTGAGGATGAGCAGTTCTTC
v_call: TRBV4-2; clone_size: once; d_call: NA; j_call: TRBJ1-2; cdr3_aa: CASSPIRDTYYGYTF; cdr3_nt: TGTGCCAGCAGCCCCATCCGGGACACCTACTATGGCTACACCTTC
v_call: TRBV7-2; clone_size: NA; d_call: TRBD1; j_call: TRBJ1-4; cdr3_aa: CASSRDSFDEKLFF; cdr3_nt: TGTGCCAGCAGCCGGGACAGCTTCGATGAAAAACTGTTTTTT
v_call: TRBV7-9; clone_size: NA; d_call: NA; j_call: TRBJ2-4; cdr3_aa: CASSLAGLAKNIQYF; cdr3_nt: TGTGCCAGCAGCTTAGCGGGCTTAGCCAAAAACATTCAGTACTTC
v_call: TRBV11-2; clone_size: NA; d_call: NA; j_call: TRBJ2-7; cdr3_aa: CASSIQGFEQYF; cdr3_nt: TGTGCCAGCAGCATACAGGGCTTCGAGCAGTACTTC
v_call: TRBV15; clone_size: NA; d_call: TRBD2; j_call: TRBJ2-7; cdr3_aa: CATSRGVVNSYEQYF; cdr3_nt: TGTGCCACCAGCCGGGGGGTAGTAAACTCCTACGAGCAGTACTTC
v_call: TRBV15; clone_size: NA; d_call: TRBD1; j_call: TRBJ1-2; cdr3_aa: CATSRPLGQGLGGYTF; cdr3_nt: TGTGCCACCAGCAGGCCCTTGGGACAGGGACTCGGTGGCTACACCTTC
v_call: TRBV5-1; clone_size: NA; d_call: NA; j_call: TRBJ1-4; cdr3_aa: CASSLAGMGFTTNEKLFF; cdr3_nt: TGCGCCAGCAGCTTGGCCGGTATGGGCTTTACCACTAATGAAAAACTGTTTTTT
v_call: TRBV28; clone_size: NA; d_call: TRBD2; j_call: TRBJ2-7; cdr3_aa: CASSTARRLAGLSYEQYF; cdr3_nt: TGTGCCAGCAGTACAGCCCGTCGACTAGCAGGACTCTCCTACGAGCAGTACTTC
v_call: TRBV30; clone_size: NA; d_call: NA; j_call: TRBJ2-3; cdr3_aa: CAWSYKNRRVDTQYF; cdr3_nt: TGTGCCTGGAGTTACAAAAATCGCCGTGTGGATACGCAGTATTTT
v_call: TRBV4-1; clone_size: NA; d_call: NA; j_call: TRBJ2-7; cdr3_aa: CASSQVGGVNEQYF; cdr3_nt: TGCGCCAGCAGCCAAGTAGGGGGGGTCAACGAGCAGTACTTC
v_call: TRBV12-5; clone_size: few; d_call: NA; j_call: TRBJ1-5; cdr3_aa: CASGPRSGLERQPQHF; cdr3_nt: TGTGCTAGTGGCCCTCGTAGCGGGTTGGAAAGGCAGCCCCAGCATTTT
v_call: TRBV7-9; clone_size: NA; d_call: TRBD2; j_call: TRBJ2-5; cdr3_aa: CASSTLGLAQETQYF; cdr3_nt: TGTGCCAGCAGCACCTTGGGACTAGCACAAGAGACCCAGTACTTC
v_call: TRBV3-1/TRBV3-2; clone_size: once; d_call: NA; j_call: TRBJ1-2; cdr3_aa: CASSTEGRGFYGYTF; cdr3_nt: TGTGCCAGCAGCACAGAGGGTCGGGGATTCTATGGCTACACCTTC
v_call: TRBV10-2; clone_size: NA; d_call: TRBD2; j_call: TRBJ2-1; cdr3_aa: CASSDLLAELDNEQFF; cdr3_nt: TGCGCCAGCAGTGACTTACTAGCGGAGTTGGACAATGAGCAGTTCTTC
v_call: TRBV7-2; clone_size: once; d_call: TRBD2; j_call: TRBJ2-3; cdr3_aa: CASSLLAGPTDTQYF; cdr3_nt: TGTGCCAGCAGCCTCCTAGCGGGACCCACAGATACGCAGTATTTT
v_call: TRBV9; clone_size: NA; d_call: NA; j_call: TRBJ1-2; cdr3_aa: CASSVGGHTNYGYTF; cdr3_nt: TGTGCCAGCAGCGTAGGTGGACACACTAACTATGGCTACACCTTC
v_call: TRBV3-1/TRBV3-2; clone_size: few; d_call: TRBD1; j_call: TRBJ1-3; cdr3_aa: CASSQFAQGHSGNTIYF; cdr3_nt: TGTGCCAGCAGCCAATTCGCACAGGGGCACTCTGGAAACACCATATATTTT
v_call: TRBV4-1; clone_size: few; d_call: NA; j_call: TRBJ2-7; cdr3_aa: CASSQNRVEQYF; cdr3_nt: TGCGCCAGCAGCCAAAACAGGGTCGAGCAGTACTTC
v_call: TRBV5-1; clone_size: NA; d_call: TRBD2; j_call: TRBJ2-5; cdr3_aa: CASSNLAGVETQYF; cdr3_nt: TGCGCCAGCAGCAATCTAGCGGGCGTAGAGACCCAGTACTTC
v_call: TRBV15; clone_size: NA; d_call: NA; j_call: TRBJ2-7; cdr3_aa: CATSRQTGQYEQYF; cdr3_nt: TGTGCCACCAGCAGACAAACGGGTCAGTACGAGCAGTACTTC
v_call: TRBV9; clone_size: NA; d_call: NA; j_call: TRBJ2-7; cdr3_aa: CASSVEDRAYEQYF; cdr3_nt: TGTGCCAGCAGCGTAGAGGACAGAGCCTACGAGCAGTACTTC
v_call: TRBV19; clone_size: NA; d_call: NA; j_call: TRBJ1-5; cdr3_aa: CASSRRVREPQHF; cdr3_nt: TGTGCCAGTAGTAGACGGGTTAGAGAGCCCCAGCATTTT
v_call: TRBV7-2; clone_size: NA; d_call: NA; j_call: TRBJ1-1; cdr3_aa: CASRGTLEAFF; cdr3_nt: TGTGCCAGCAGAGGGACACTTGAAGCTTTCTTT
v_call: TRBV4-2; clone_size: NA; d_call: NA; j_call: TRBJ2-1; cdr3_aa: CASSQEEWLARDEQFF; cdr3_nt: TGTGCCAGCAGCCAAGAAGAGTGGCTAGCGAGGGATGAGCAGTTCTTC
v_call: TRBV29-1; clone_size: NA; d_call: NA; j_call: TRBJ2-2; cdr3_aa: CSVVRTANTGELFF; cdr3_nt: TGCAGCGTTGTTCGGACAGCGAACACCGGGGAGCTGTTTTTT
v_call: TRBV4-1; clone_size: NA; d_call: NA; j_call: TRBJ2-3; cdr3_aa: CASSQDPPPAAPVLNTQYF; cdr3_nt: TGCGCCAGCAGCCAAGATCCCCCCCCAGCGGCCCCGGTCTTGAATACGCAGTATTTT
v_call: TRBV7-8; clone_size: NA; d_call: TRBD1; j_call: TRBJ1-1; cdr3_aa: CASSSRTGQYEAFF; cdr3_nt: TGTGCCAGCAGCTCGCGGACAGGACAGTATGAAGCTTTCTTT
v_call: TRBV10-1; clone_size: NA; d_call: TRBD1; j_call: TRBJ2-1; cdr3_aa: CASSGQAYNEQFF; cdr3_nt: TGCGCCAGCTCCGGACAGGCCTACAATGAGCAGTTCTTC
v_call: TRBV6-5; clone_size: once; d_call: NA; j_call: TRBJ1-2; cdr3_aa: CASRGTTNYGYTF; cdr3_nt: TGTGCCAGCAGAGGGACAACTAACTATGGCTACACCTTC
v_call: TRBV18; clone_size: NA; d_call: NA; j_call: TRBJ1-4; cdr3_aa: CASSPIPGTITRNEKLFF; cdr3_nt: TGTGCCAGCTCACCCATCCCCGGGACAATAACCCGTAATGAAAAACTGTTTTTT
v_call: TRBV7-9; clone_size: few; d_call: NA; j_call: TRBJ1-1; cdr3_aa: CASSLGVGAVTEAFF; cdr3_nt: TGTGCCAGCAGCTTAGGGGTAGGGGCGGTCACTGAAGCTTTCTTT
v_call: TRBV5-1; clone_size: NA; d_call: NA; j_call: TRBJ2-1; cdr3_aa: CASSLEVLASTYNEQFF; cdr3_nt: TGCGCCAGCAGCTTGGAAGTTCTAGCGTCGACCTACAATGAGCAGTTCTTC
v_call: TRBV5-1; clone_size: NA; d_call: NA; j_call: TRBJ2-3; cdr3_aa: CASSFQGLFTDTQYF; cdr3_nt: TGCGCCAGCAGCTTCCAGGGGCTATTCACAGATACGCAGTATTTT
v_call: TRBV19; clone_size: NA; d_call: TRBD1; j_call: TRBJ1-2; cdr3_aa: CASSRDRDGYGYTF; cdr3_nt: TGTGCCAGTAGCAGAGACAGGGACGGCTATGGCTACACCTTC
v_call: TRBV5-1; clone_size: NA; d_call: TRBD2; j_call: TRBJ2-2; cdr3_aa: CASRLAGDGELFF; cdr3_nt: TGCGCCAGCCGACTAGCGGGAGACGGGGAGCTGTTTTTT
v_call: TRBV10-1; clone_size: NA; d_call: TRBD1; j_call: TRBJ1-1; cdr3_aa: CASSATGIAEAFF; cdr3_nt: TGCGCCAGCAGCGCGACAGGGATCGCTGAAGCTTTCTTT
v_call: TRBV18; clone_size: NA; d_call: TRBD1; j_call: TRBJ1-2; cdr3_aa: CASSSPRTGRHGYTF; cdr3_nt: TGTGCCAGCTCATCACCACGGACAGGGAGGCACGGCTACACCTTC
v_call: TRBV30; clone_size: NA; d_call: NA; j_call: TRBJ1-6; cdr3_aa: CAWSVLPGLNSPLHF; cdr3_nt: TGTGCCTGGAGTGTACTTCCGGGACTGAATTCACCCCTCCACTTT
v_call: TRBV12-3/TRBV12-4; clone_size: NA; d_call: NA; j_call: TRBJ1-1; cdr3_aa: CASSDSGTEAFF; cdr3_nt: TGTGCCAGCAGCGACTCCGGGACTGAAGCTTTCTTT
v_call: TRBV28; clone_size: NA; d_call: TRBD1; j_call: TRBJ2-3; cdr3_aa: CASSLLSGQGTSDTQYF; cdr3_nt: TGTGCCAGCAGTTTGTTGTCGGGACAGGGGACGTCAGATACGCAGTATTTT
v_call: TRBV6-4; clone_size: once; d_call: TRBD2; j_call: TRBJ2-1; cdr3_aa: CASSALAGGYNEQFF; cdr3_nt: TGTGCCAGCAGTGCCCTAGCGGGAGGATACAATGAGCAGTTCTTC